This TCR beta chain is from a study of vaccination effects on CD4 cells after COVID-19. Per the germline V gene, CDR1 is LNHNV and CDR2 is YYDKDF (reference sequence). There are 17 residues in the CDR3. V lost 5 bases and J 0 bases, leaving 17 bases between the germline ends. Antigen-specific CD4+ T cell clonotypes were called by their expansion after viral peptide-pool culture in ViraFEST. After less than twelve days in culture, the CD4+ T cells were isolated. Vaccinees lacked prior SARS-CoV-2 infection and tested negative for nucleocapsid antibodies. The authors exchanged half the medium for IL-2 medium on days 3 and 7. The data were produced by immunoSEQ multiplex PCR, yet TCRdb's version contains in-frame clones alone and is incomplete. The sample comprises roughly 41,000 clones, about 66% of which are singletons, and about 15% rests with the top ten. With respect to this clone: Its antigen is still unknown.

The receptor comes from a human donor who received a COVID-19 vaccine. The rearrangement links TRBV15 to TRBJ2-1; the D is unclear. This specimen was CD4+ T cells from PBMCs cultured with HCoV-OC43 spike peptides, taken before COVID-19 vaccination. As to subset: HCoV-OC43 spike overlapping peptide pool stimulation. CDR3 in DNA: TGTGCCACCAGCCCACGAGGATGGGGAATCTCCTACAATGAGCAGTTCTTC. This encodes CATSPRGWGISYNEQFF.